These T cell receptor beta chains were read from a single sample in a study of immune evolution from preneoplasia to lung adenocarcinoma. The method was immunoSEQ multiplex PCR; TCRdb's version includes in-frame clones alone and lacks a portion of them. The sample lists about 4,600 clones; about three quarters were seen once. Sequences were obtained from FFPE minimally invasive lung adenocarcinoma tissue. The receptors derive from a person aged 60-79 years with lung adenocarcinoma. The conserved cysteine and the conserved F or W are not part of the CDR3 here. Each record gives: CDR3 protein, V gene.

ASSLAGTDTQY | TRBV19
ASSSDSGYEQY | TRBV6-4
ASSIMGGLETQY | TRBV19
AWKAGRSGTEAF | TRBV30
ATSRDGVSSYNEQF | TRBV15
ASSPGAFELF | TRBV7-9
ASRAIDRDEQY | TRBV6-1
ASSLMAGVGNEQF | TRBV7-3
ASSLTRTNTGELF | TRBV11-2
ASREQGAGTEAF | TRBV5-1
ASSYSGPEQY | TRBV6-6
ASSHAGGPQNIQY | TRBV18
ASSQTDIDTEAF | TRBV4-1
ASRAGTSVGEQY | TRBV28
ASSPMYGNYGYT | TRBV7-8
ASSRDGAAPARLF | TRBV7-3
ASSGLAAGELF | TRBV9